The present T cell receptor (beta chain) was sequenced within a study of shared clonotypes between healthy human individuals. This CDR3 spans 15 amino acids. Germline-derived CDR1 and CDR2 are SGHRS and YFSETQ. J was trimmed by 1 base and V by 4 bases; bases with no gene match: 2. Sequencing used immunoSEQ multiplex PCR; TCRdb keeps in-frame clones, though not all of them. Of hundreds of thousands of clones in the sample, 55% to 85% were seen once. The rearrangement uses TRBV5-1 and TRBJ2-2; 9 positions agree with TRBD2. The sequenced sample consisted of memory CD4+ T cells sorted from blood. Subset reported: CD45RA-negative fraction. The sequence was collected from a woman aged 30 to 39 in good health. CDR3 coding DNA: TGCGCCAGCAGCGAGACTAGCGGGAACACCGGGGAGCTGTTTTTT. Translating gives CASSETSGNTGELFF.